A selection of T cell receptor beta chains follows, all from one sample in a study of blood T cell repertoires in COVID-19. Sequenced by immunoSEQ multiplex PCR; TCRdb stores in-frame clones only, minus some. The sample has about 190,000 clones; approximately 86% are singletons. The sample consisted of peripheral blood. The receptors come from a man aged 30-40 years with acute or convalescent COVID-19. CDR3s include the opening cysteine and the closing phenylalanine or tryptophan. The D gene is left open where the match is weak. Part of the rows lack a size; the others show once, few, many or a class for expanded clones.

v_gene,j_gene,abundance,d_gene,CDR3nt,CDR3aa
TRBV12-2,TRBJ2-3,-,-,TGTGCAAGTCGCCCCGTCCCTGGCACAGATACGCAGTATTTT,CASRPVPGTDTQYF
TRBV5-1,TRBJ2-3,-,TRBD2,TGCGCCAGCAGCCCCGACCTTTGGCGGGGGAACACAGATACGCAGTATTTT,CASSPDLWRGNTDTQYF
TRBV5-6,TRBJ1-4,-,-,TGTGCCAGCAGCTTGTTCGCGGGAGGGGAAAAACTGTTTTTT,CASSLFAGGEKLFF
TRBV2,TRBJ1-2,-,-,TGTGCCAGCAGTGAGGGAGGCGGCTATGGCTACACCTTC,CASSEGGGYGYTF
TRBV5-1,TRBJ1-1,-,TRBD1,TGCGCCAGCAGCCAACTCGAACAGGGGAGTACTGAAGCTTTCTTT,CASSQLEQGSTEAFF
TRBV5-1,TRBJ1-1,-,-,TGCGCCAGCACAGACTACCACACTGAAGCTTTCTTT,CASTDYHTEAFF
TRBV6-5,TRBJ1-1,-,-,TGTGCCAGCAGTCAACAGAACATGAACACTGAAGCTTTCTTT,CASSQQNMNTEAFF
TRBV6-5,TRBJ1-1,-,TRBD1,TGTGCCAGCAGTTATTGGGGGCAGGGGGACACTGAAGCTTTCTTT,CASSYWGQGDTEAFF
TRBV15,TRBJ2-2,-,TRBD2,TGTGCCACCAGCAGAGAGCCCCCGGGGACTAGTAACACCGGGGAGCTGTTTTTT,CATSREPPGTSNTGELFF
TRBV28,TRBJ1-6,-,TRBD1,TGTGCCAGCAGAAAAGCCACGACAGGGAGCTCCTATAATTCACCCCTCCACTTT,CASRKATTGSSYNSPLHF
TRBV18,TRBJ1-5,-,-,TGTGCCAGCTCACCACTCGAGGGCAGGCCTCAGCCCCAGCATTTT,CASSPLEGRPQPQHF
TRBV2,TRBJ1-2,-,TRBD1,TGTGCCAGCAGTGACCGACAGGGTTATATTGGCTACACCTTC,CASSDRQGYIGYTF
TRBV19,TRBJ2-1,-,-,TGTGCCAGTAGCCTAGGTTATGAGCAGTTCTTC,CASSLGYEQFF
TRBV2,TRBJ1-2,-,-,TGTGCTTGCGAAAACTATGGCTACACCTTC,CACENYGYTF
TRBV30,TRBJ1-6,-,-,TGTGCCTGGAGGAGCCACCTTAATTCACCCCTCCACTTT,CAWRSHLNSPLHF
TRBV5-1,TRBJ1-3,-,-,TGCGCCAGCAGCTTGGCCGGGTCCTACTCCTCTGGAAACACCATATATTTT,CASSLAGSYSSGNTIYF
TRBV5-6,TRBJ1-6,-,TRBD1,TGTGCCAGCAGCCGGACAGGGGGCGACTCACCCCTCCACTTT,CASSRTGGDSPLHF
TRBV30,TRBJ2-2,-,-,TGTGCCTGGAGTCAGAACACCGGGGAGCTGTTTTTT,CAWSQNTGELFF
TRBV4-2,TRBJ2-2,-,TRBD2,TGTGCCAGCAGCCAAGGTCTGACTAGCGGGATTACCGGGGAGCTGTTTTTT,CASSQGLTSGITGELFF
TRBV2,TRBJ1-1,-,TRBD1,TGTGCCAGCAGTGTCCGGCAGGGGGGTGACGCTTTCTTT,CASSVRQGGDAFF
TRBV23-1,TRBJ1-1,-,TRBD1,TGCGCCAGCAGCATATTACAGGGGAGGAGGACTGAAGCTTTCTTT,CASSILQGRRTEAFF
TRBV6-5,TRBJ1-2,-,TRBD1,TGTGCCACCAAGCAGGGGGACTATGGCTACACCTTC,CATKQGDYGYTF
TRBV28,TRBJ2-2,-,TRBD1,TGTGCCAGCAGCTCAGGGGGCACGAACACCGGGGAGCTGTTTTTT,CASSSGGTNTGELFF
TRBV7-8,TRBJ1-2,few,TRBD1,TGTGCCAGCAGCGCGGACAGGGTAGCTAACTATGGCTACACCTTC,CASSADRVANYGYTF
TRBV10-3,TRBJ2-3,once,-,TGTGCCATCAGTGAGTTTAACTCAGATACGCAGTATTTT,CAISEFNSDTQYF
TRBV30,TRBJ2-6,once,TRBD1,TGTGCCTGGAGAAGACAGGGTTCTGGGGCCAACGTCCTGACTTTC,CAWRRQGSGANVLTF
TRBV6-5,TRBJ1-1,-,-,TGTGCCAGCAGCCTCGACGGGAAAAACACTGAAGCTTTCTTT,CASSLDGKNTEAFF
TRBV6-4,TRBJ2-2,-,TRBD2,TGTGCCAGCAGTGGACTAGCGGGGAACACCGGGGAGCTGTTTTTT,CASSGLAGNTGELFF
TRBV9,TRBJ2-2,-,-,TGTGCCAGCAGCGTAGGGGCGGGCCAAACCGGGGAGCTGTTTTTT,CASSVGAGQTGELFF